These 30 T cell receptor beta chains share one sample of origin, sequenced in a study of Ad26.COV2.S vaccination and SARS-CoV-2 variants. Assay used: immunoSEQ multiplex PCR; TCRdb lists only in-frame clones, some missing. Of more than 85,000 clones in the sample, over 70% were seen once. The sample consisted of peripheral blood, taken after recovery from COVID-19. Source of these receptors: a human donor who had recovered from COVID-19.

The chain carries TRBV19 and TRBJ1-1; TRBD1 matches 8 bases. This CDR3 is built from 15 residues. The V segment lost 4 bases and the J segment 6 bases; nucleotides outside the gene matches: 10. The V gene's germline CDR1 is LNHDA and CDR2 SQIVND (reference sequence). The CDR3 DNA is TGTGCCAGTAGTACCCGGACAGGGAGGCTCTCTGAAGCTTTCTTT. Its protein product is CASSTRTGRLSEAFF.

CDR3 in amino acids: CASSPPGGSYEQYF. In nucleotides, the CDR3 is TGTGCCAGCAGCCCCCCGGGGGGCTCCTACGAGCAGTACTTC. The chain combines TRBV9 with TRBJ2-7, with 7 bases that match TRBD2. The germline V gene encodes CDR1 SGDLS and CDR2 YYNGEE. There are 14 residues in the CDR3. V gave up 4 bases and J gave up 0 bases; unmatched junction bases: 4.

The rearrangement links TRBV29-1 to TRBJ2-7; TRBD2 agrees at 13 bases. Germline trimming cut 5 bases from V and 5 bases from J; bases unmatched to any gene: 3. The CDR3 is 13 residues long. Germline V gives CDR1 SQVTM, CDR2 ANQGSEA. The DNA of the CDR3 is TGCAGCGTTAGGACTAGCGGGGGAGACGAGCAGTACTTC. It encodes CSVRTSGGDEQYF.

The chain recombines TRBV5-5 with TRBJ1-5, with D possibly matching TRBD1 (5 bases). The CDR3 length is 16 residues. CDR1 and CDR2 from the germline V gene are SGHKS and YYEKEE (reference sequence). Trimming took 4 bases from V and 2 from J, leaving 16 bases between them. CDR3: CASSMDRDRGNQPQHF. For the CDR3, the DNA is TGTGCCAGCAGCATGGACCGGGACCGCGGCAATCAGCCCCAGCATTTT.

The V call is TRBV2, the J call TRBJ2-1; 9 positions agree with TRBD2. There are 18 residues in the CDR3. V dropped 6 bases and J dropped 0; count of bases not matched to a gene: 12. Germline V gene lookup returns CDR1 SNHLY and CDR2 FYNNEI. CDR3 in amino acids: CASSVDPLAGSSYNEQFF. The CDR3, as DNA: TGTGCCAGCAGCGTCGACCCCCTAGCGGGAAGCTCCTACAATGAGCAGTTCTTC. The complete variable domain, with remaining parts taken from reference TRBV2 and TRBJ2-1, reads EPEVTQTPSHQVTQMGQEVILRCVPISNHLYFYWYRQILGQKVEFLVSFYNNEISEKSEIFDDQFSVERPDGSNFTLKIRSTKLEDSAMYFCASSVDPLAGSSYNEQFFGPGTRLTVL.

The J gene is TRBJ1-5, the V gene TRBV19; D not certain. V shed 7 bases and J shed 5 bases, with 12 bases lying between them. Germline CDR1 LNHDA, CDR2 SQIVND (reference sequence). The CDR3 length is 13 residues. The CDR3: CASTRTRDQPQHF. CDR3 coding DNA: TGTGCCAGTACTCGGACCCGCGATCAGCCCCAGCATTTT.

The chain uses TRBV10-1 and TRBJ2-3; TRBD1 aligns across 9 bases. Germline V gene lookup returns CDR1 WNHNN and CDR2 SYGVQD (reference sequence). Germline trimming cut 3 bases from V and 3 bases from J; bases unmatched to any gene: 10. The CDR3 length is 17 residues. The CDR3 bases are TGCGCCAGCAGTGACCTAATGAGGACAGGGGAAACAGATACGCAGTATTTT. Translating it yields CASSDLMRTGETDTQYF.

V and J are TRBV2 and TRBJ2-3; 8 bases are a match to TRBD2. This CDR3 is 14 amino acids long. Germline loops: CDR1 SNHLY, CDR2 FYNNEI. The V gene end was trimmed by 11 bases and the J gene end by 2 bases; junction bases not matched to a gene: 9. The CDR3 spells CAVVGGANTDTQYF. The CDR3, as DNA: TGTGCCGTCGTCGGGGGGGCCAACACAGATACGCAGTATTTT.

The chain couples TRBV7-9 to TRBJ1-4; D is perhaps TRBD1 (5 bases). Trimming pared 5 bases from V and 8 bases from J, leaving 21 bases between. Germline V gives CDR1 SEHNR, CDR2 FQNEAQ (reference sequence). The CDR3 has 16 amino acids. The CDR3 bases are TGTGCCAGCAGCGAGGGGCAAGAGGGGCGAAGGGAAAAACTGTTTTTT. It is translated as CASSEGQEGRREKLFF. Full variable domain (missing parts from reference TRBV7-9 and TRBJ1-4): DTGVSQNPRHKITKRGQNVTFRCDPISEHNRLYWYRQTLGQGPEFLTYFQNEAQLEKSRLLSDRFSAERPKGSFSTLEIQRTEQGDSAMYLCASSEGQEGRREKLFFGSGTQLSVL.

V and J are TRBV21-1 and TRBJ2-5; TRBD1, the table's D call, lacks a check against the DNA. TRBV21-1 has pseudogene status. CDR3 length equals 13 residues. The CDR3 coding sequence is TGTGCCAGCAGGATGGGACAGCAAGAGACCCAGTACTTC. Encoded protein: CASRMGQQETQYF.

The chain employs TRBV19 and TRBJ2-3, with a possible D match to TRBD2 (6 bases). CDR3 size: 15 residues. Germline CDR1 is LNHDA and CDR2 is SQIVND (reference sequence). The germline V and J ends were trimmed by 6 bases and 2 bases, with 15 bases remaining between them. As DNA, the CDR3 is TGTGCCAGTAGCCCCCGGGGGTTTACCACAGATACGCAGTATTTT. Residues: CASSPRGFTTDTQYF.

The V call is TRBV5-6, the J call TRBJ1-2; perhaps TRBD1 as D (6 bases). The CDR3 totals 13 residues. The V gene lost 2 bases and the J gene lost 6 bases, with 11 bases spanning the gap. Germline V gives CDR1 SGHDT, CDR2 YYEEEE. The CDR3 DNA sequence: TGTGCCAGCAGCTTCCCGGGGGGGCATGGCTACACCTTC. Protein sequence: CASSFPGGHGYTF.

This rearrangement joins TRBV28 to TRBJ2-7; D is unresolved. Germline V lookup: CDR1 MDHEN, CDR2 SYDVKM. This CDR3 has 12 residues. V lost 8 bases, J lost 3 bases, and 11 bases lay in between. CDR3 in amino acids: CASCRLSYEQYF. CDR3 DNA sequence: TGTGCCAGCTGCCGCTTAAGCTACGAGCAGTACTTC.

V gene TRBV20-1 combines with J gene TRBJ1-1; unclear D gene. The CDR3 runs to 12 residues. Per the germline V gene, CDR1 is DFQATT and CDR2 is SNEGSKA (reference sequence). Trimming pared 6 bases from V and 5 bases from J, leaving 13 bases between. CDR3 nucleotide sequence: TGCAGTGCGAGTCGTGCGGAAACTGAAGCTTTCTTT. Its protein product is CSASRAETEAFF.

The rearrangement links TRBV2 to TRBJ2-3; TRBD2 matches at 7 bases. Germline CDR1 is SNHLY and CDR2 is FYNNEI. V trimming: 8 bases; J trimming: 2 bases; junction bases outside the gene matches: 10. This CDR3 is built from 15 residues. The CDR3 DNA reads TGTGCCAGCTTACCTCGCGGGGGACCCACAGATACGCAGTATTTT. It translates to CASLPRGGPTDTQYF.

This sequence joins TRBV12-3 or TRBV12-4 and TRBJ1-1; D is ambiguous. This CDR3 contains 13 residues. The V gene lost 7 bases and the J gene lost 3 bases, with 12 bases spanning the gap. CDR3 sequence: CASTREDDTEAFF. The CDR3 nucleotides are TGTGCCAGCACCCGTGAGGATGACACTGAAGCTTTCTTT.

The chain recombines TRBV9 with TRBJ2-1; tentatively, D is TRBD2 (5 bases). CDR1 and CDR2 (germline): SGDLS, YYNGEE. Trimming took off 0 bases at V and 6 bases at J, with 13 bases between the two ends. CDR3 size: 15 residues. This chain's CDR3 is CASSVVASWGNEQFF. The CDR3 DNA reads as TGTGCCAGCAGCGTAGTTGCTAGCTGGGGCAATGAGCAGTTCTTC.

The rearrangement links TRBV19 to TRBJ1-1, with a weak D call TRBD1 (6 bases). The CDR3 is 16 amino acids. Trimming took off 0 bases at V and 2 bases at J, with 13 bases between the two ends. The germline CDR1 and CDR2 sequences are LNHDA and SQIVND (reference sequence). CDR3 nucleotides: TGTGCCAGTAGTATAGACGGCAGGGGAGAAAACACTGAAGCTTTCTTT. As protein: CASSIDGRGENTEAFF. The whole variable domain, filled in from reference TRBV19 and TRBJ1-1, reads DGGITQSPKYLFRKEGQNVTLSCEQNLNHDAMYWYRQDPGQGLRLIYYSQIVNDFQKGDIAEGYSVSREKKESFPLTVTSAQKNPTAFYLCASSIDGRGENTEAFFGQGTRLTVV.

The V call is TRBV2, the J call TRBJ1-6; possibly TRBD1 for D (6 bases). The germline V gene has CDR1 SNHLY and CDR2 FYNNEI. There are 14 residues in the CDR3. The V end was cut by 6 bases, the J end by 4 bases, with 10 bases between. In DNA, the CDR3 is TGTGCCAGCAGGAAACAGGGATATAATTCACCCCTCCACTTT. This sequence encodes CASRKQGYNSPLHF.

Remarks on this clone: One end of the junction is discordant with germline, which a read error may explain. This sequence joins TRBV7-2 and TRBJ1-1, with D unresolved. This CDR3 is 13 amino acids long. CDR1 and CDR2 from the germline V gene are SGHTA and FQGNSA. CDR3 sequence: CASSLDPGEPGIF. The DNA of the CDR3 is TGTGCCAGCAGCTTAGACCCTGGGGAGCCCGGGATCTTT.

This clone was recorded a few times. The chain recombines TRBV12-5 with TRBJ2-3; the D gene is possibly TRBD1 (5 bases). This CDR3 has 17 amino acids. CDR1 is LGHNT, CDR2 FRNRAP, per germline. Trimming took off 1 base at V and 3 bases at J, with 17 bases between the two ends. CDR3 sequence (DNA): TGTGCTAGTGGTTTGGGAACATGGGGCTTGGATACAGATACGCAGTATTTT. It is translated as CASGLGTWGLDTDTQYF.

CDR3 bases: TGTGCCTGGAGTGCTATGGGAAACTATGGCTACACCTTC. It specifies CAWSAMGNYGYTF. The chain has TRBV30 and TRBJ1-2; D is uncertain. CDR3 size: 13 residues. Between the trimmed V and J ends, which lost 1 base and 2 bases, there was a span of 8 bases. Germline V CDR1 and CDR2: GTSNPN, SVGIG (reference sequence).

The gene calls are TRBV4-1 and TRBJ2-5, with 9 bases that match TRBD2. Germline V gene data show CDR1 as MGHRA and CDR2 as YSYEKL. CDR3 length: 18 amino acids. V was pared by 0 bases and J by 4 bases, with 12 bases of the junction left unmatched. The CDR3 sequence: CASSQDLLAGGPRETQYF. The CDR3 coding sequence is TGCGCCAGCAGCCAAGATCTATTGGCGGGGGGGCCTAGAGAGACCCAGTACTTC.

This clone has only a few counts. The CDR3 nucleotides are TGCGCCAGCAGCCAAGAGTACGGCTCCTACGAGCAGTACTTC. Amino acids: CASSQEYGSYEQYF. This sequence joins TRBV4-1 and TRBJ2-7; D uncertain. This CDR3 has 14 residues. Per the germline V gene, CDR1 is MGHRA and CDR2 is YSYEKL. Trimming left V 0 bases short and J 0 bases short, with 6 bases between.

J is TRBJ1-2 and V is TRBV19, with D tentatively TRBD1 (5 bases). This CDR3 is 13 amino acids long. Germline CDR1 is LNHDA and CDR2 is SQIVND (reference sequence). V shed 8 bases and J shed 3 bases, with 13 bases lying between them. The DNA for the CDR3 is TGTGCCAGTGGATCCGGGACTGACTATGGCTACACCTTC. This encodes CASGSGTDYGYTF.

V gene TRBV19 combines with J gene TRBJ2-1; a possible D gene is TRBD1 (5 bases). Germline V gene lookup returns CDR1 LNHDA and CDR2 SQIVND (reference sequence). The CDR3 runs 14 residues. The V gene lost 3 bases and the J gene lost 8 bases, with 14 bases spanning the gap. In nucleotides, the CDR3 is TGTGCCAGTAGTATGTTTATGGGGCTTTATGAGCAGTTCTTC. Residues: CASSMFMGLYEQFF.

In DNA, the CDR3 is TGTGCCAGCAGCCAAGAGCCAGGGTCTGATGGGCAGCCCCAGCATTTT. It yields the protein CASSQEPGSDGQPQHF. The genes are TRBV4-2 and TRBJ1-5; perhaps TRBD1 as D (5 bases). The CDR3 runs 16 residues. V shed 0 bases and J shed 7 bases, with 16 bases lying between them. Germline-derived CDR1 and CDR2 are LGHNA and YNFKEQ.

The rearrangement links TRBV27 to TRBJ2-7; 9 bases align to TRBD2. V shed 5 bases and J 2 bases; nucleotides not matched to a gene: 10. CDR1 is MNHEY and CDR2 is SMNVEV in the germline V gene (reference sequence). This CDR3 region has 16 residues. CDR3 amino acids: CASSLHLAGPTYEQYF. For the CDR3, the DNA is TGTGCCAGCAGTCTCCACCTAGCGGGGCCTACCTACGAGCAGTACTTC.

This clone was detected a few times. The rearrangement links TRBV7-2 to TRBJ2-3; D unresolved. The V end lost 4 bases, the J end lost 6 bases, and 11 bases lay between the germline ends. The CDR3 contains 13 residues. The germline CDR1 and CDR2 sequences are SGHTA and FQGNSA. The CDR3 DNA reads as TGTGCCAGCAGCTCTGACTTCCGCGATACGCAGTATTTT. The encoded protein is CASSSDFRDTQYF.

The V call is TRBV24-1, the J call TRBJ2-3; perhaps D is TRBD1 or TRBD2 (6 bases each). Trimming removed 4 bases from V and 2 bases from J, with 12 bases in between. CDR3 length equals 15 residues. Germline loops: CDR1 KGHDR, CDR2 SFDVKD. CDR3 region: CATSDRGTNTDTQYF. CDR3 DNA sequence: TGTGCCACCAGTGACCGGGGGACAAACACAGATACGCAGTATTTT.